This TCR beta chain was sequenced in a study of neoadjuvant nivolumab and ipilimumab in lung cancer. A note on this clone: Its antigen remains unidentified.

Profiled with immunoSEQ multiplex PCR; TCRdb holds only in-frame clones, not every one. The sample yields 24,000 or so clones, around 80% seen once. CDR1 is MGHDK, CDR2 SYGVNS, per germline. The CDR3 extends over 14 amino acids. Trimming cost V 1 base and J 3 bases, with 7 bases left between them. Study outcomes and limitations: From pretherapy to surgery, tumor richness and clonality rose with dual therapy. TCR sequencing covered a small number of samples.

The material was peripheral blood, obtained before neoadjuvant nivolumab, alone or with ipilimumab. The TCR comes from an adult with non-small cell lung cancer. The V and J genes are TRBV25-1 and TRBJ1-5; D is undetermined. Here the CDR3 reads CASSESGFNQPQHF. CDR3 DNA sequence: TGTGCCAGCAGTGAATCCGGGTTCAATCAGCCCCAGCATTTT.